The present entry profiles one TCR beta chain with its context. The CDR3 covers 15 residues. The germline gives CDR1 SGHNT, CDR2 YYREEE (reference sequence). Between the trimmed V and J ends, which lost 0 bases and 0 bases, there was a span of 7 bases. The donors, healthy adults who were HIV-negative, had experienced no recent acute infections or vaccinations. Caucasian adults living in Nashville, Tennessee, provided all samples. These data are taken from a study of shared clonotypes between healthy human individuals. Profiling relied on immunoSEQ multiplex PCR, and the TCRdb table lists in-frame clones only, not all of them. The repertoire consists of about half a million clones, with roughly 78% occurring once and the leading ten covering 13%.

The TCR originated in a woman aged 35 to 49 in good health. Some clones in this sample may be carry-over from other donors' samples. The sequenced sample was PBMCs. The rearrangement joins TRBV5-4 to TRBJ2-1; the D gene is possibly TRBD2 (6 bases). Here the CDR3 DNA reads TGTGCCAGCAGCTTGGTCGGGAGCTCCTACAATGAGCAGTTCTTC. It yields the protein CASSLVGSSYNEQFF. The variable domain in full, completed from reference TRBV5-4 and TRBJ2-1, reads ETGVTQSPTHLIKTRGQQVTLRCSSQSGHNTVSWYQQALGQGPQFIFQYYREEENGRGNFPPRFSGLQFPNYSSELNVNALELDDSALYLCASSLVGSSYNEQFFGPGTRLTVL.